The 15 T cell receptor beta chains below were found in one sample sequenced in a study of CD8+CD57+ T cells in acquired aplastic anemia. Genomic DNA acted as the template from which TCR beta VDJ combination and CDR3 sequence profiling were carried out. TCRdb analysed the reads with MiXCR anew, one entry per CDR3 protein. There are 150,000 to 200,000 distinct CDR3 sequences in the sample; roughly 45% occur only once, and 1.1% lies in the top ten. Material: sorted CD4+, CD8+, or CD8+CD57+ T cells (not recorded which) from PBMCs. The receptors stem from a human donor in good health.

This clonotype was recorded at least ten times. This chain connects TRBV7-9 to TRBJ2-7, with D unclear. CDR3 length equals 11 residues. Trimming shortened V by 2 bases and J by 6 bases, and 5 bases separated the two germline ends. Germline V CDR1 and CDR2: SEHNR, FQNEAQ (reference sequence). The CDR3 sequence is CASSLSVEQYF. CDR3 bases: TGTGCCAGCAGCTTATCGGTCGAGCAGTACTTC.

This clonotype was observed at least ten times. J is TRBJ2-5 and V is TRBV2; D tentatively reads TRBD1 or TRBD2 (7 bases each). The CDR3 contains 13 residues. The V gene's germline CDR1 is SNHLY and CDR2 FYNNEI. Trimming cost V 7 bases and J 5 bases, with 14 bases left between them. CDR3 nucleotide sequence: TGTGCCAGCATCCGACAGGGAGGGGAGACCCAGTACTTC. It translates to CASIRQGGETQYF. Together with reference TRBV2 and TRBJ2-5, the CDR3 gives the full variable domain: EPEVTQTPSHQVTQMGQEVILRCVPISNHLYFYWYRQILGQKVEFLVSFYNNEISEKSEIFDDQFSVERPDGSNFTLKIRSTKLEDSAMYFCASIRQGGETQYFGPGTRLLVL.

The chain employs TRBV10-1 and TRBJ2-5; 9 nucleotides line up with TRBD1. Trimming removed 4 bases from V and 6 bases from J; junction bases left unmatched: 6. Germline V gives CDR1 WNHNN, CDR2 SYGVQD (reference sequence). The CDR3 extends over 14 amino acids. CDR3 coding DNA: TGCGCCAGCAGTGCCGGACAGGGGCGACAGACCCAGTACTTC. Translation gives CASSAGQGRQTQYF.

This clonotype was counted a few times. The chain employs TRBV18 and TRBJ1-6; D is ambiguous. The CDR3 length is 14 residues. V shed 2 bases and J shed 7 bases, with 9 bases lying between them. Germline lookup yields CDR1 KGHSH and CDR2 LQKENI. The CDR3 region is CASSPGPGNSPLHF. The CDR3, as DNA: TGTGCCAGCTCACCAGGGCCAGGCAATTCACCCCTCCACTTT.

The chain uses TRBV10-1 and TRBJ2-7; D not certain. The V and J ends lost 6 bases and 5 bases respectively, with 14 bases between them. This CDR3 is built from 13 residues. CDR1 and CDR2 from the germline V gene are WNHNN and SYGVQD (reference sequence). The CDR3 region has the DNA TGCGCCAGCAGCGGGCAGGAGACTCACGAGCAGTACTTC. Translation gives CASSGQETHEQYF.

The CDR3, as DNA: TGTGCCAGCAGCCAAGTTTTTGATCGGCGTGGGCGCTACGAGCAGTACTTC. Encoded protein: CASSQVFDRRGRYEQYF. The chain links TRBV14 to TRBJ2-7; D is unresolved. The germline gives CDR1 SGHDN, CDR2 FVKESK. Trimming pared 1 base from V and 3 bases from J, leaving 19 bases between. This CDR3 is built from 17 residues.

Ten or more counts support this clonotype. This sequence joins TRBV6-6 and TRBJ2-3; no definite D call. The V gene lost 2 bases and the J gene lost 5 bases, with 11 bases spanning the gap. Germline V gene lookup returns CDR1 MNHNY and CDR2 SVGAGI (reference sequence). The CDR3 totals 14 residues. CDR3: CASSYRLARDTQYF. CDR3 DNA sequence: TGTGCCAGCAGTTACCGGTTAGCTAGAGATACGCAGTATTTT.

The V call is TRBV7-9, the J call TRBJ2-5, with D tentatively TRBD2 (6 bases). CDR1 SEHNR and CDR2 FQNEAQ come from the germline V gene (reference sequence). The CDR3 is 13 residues long. The V gene lost 0 bases and the J gene lost 4 bases, with 6 bases spanning the gap. CDR3 sequence reads: CASSLAGGETQYF. CDR3 nucleotides: TGTGCCAGCAGCTTAGCGGGGGGAGAGACCCAGTACTTC. The variable domain in full, with the rest retrieved from reference TRBV7-9 and TRBJ2-5, is DTGVSQNPRHKITKRGQNVTFRCDPISEHNRLYWYRQTLGQGPEFLTYFQNEAQLEKSRLLSDRFSAERPKGSFSTLEIQRTEQGDSAMYLCASSLAGGETQYFGPGTRLLVL.

V gene TRBV6-2 or TRBV6-3 combines with J gene TRBJ1-2; tentatively, D is TRBD1 (6 bases). The CDR3 contains 14 residues. Trimming took off 5 bases at V and 2 bases at J, with 12 bases between the two ends. Germline assignment: CDR1 MNHEY and CDR2 SVGEGT. For the CDR3, the DNA is TGTGCCAGCAGTAGGTCAGGGACAAACTATGGCTACACCTTC. Amino acids: CASSRSGTNYGYTF.

This chain uses TRBV20-1 with TRBJ2-1; 8 bases are a match to TRBD1. CDR3 size: 12 residues. Germline lookup yields CDR1 DFQATT and CDR2 SNEGSKA (reference sequence). V trimming: 6 bases; J trimming: 5 bases; junction bases outside the gene matches: 3. Here the CDR3 DNA reads TGCAGTGCCGGGACAGGCCACAATGAGCAGTTCTTC. It yields the protein CSAGTGHNEQFF.

This clonotype was seen many times. The chain recombines TRBV20-1 with TRBJ2-3, with 9 bases identical to TRBD2. V lost 3 bases and J lost 6; bases outside the gene matches: 4. Germline V lookup: CDR1 DFQATT, CDR2 SNEGSKA (reference sequence). This CDR3 has 13 amino acids. The CDR3 bases are TGCAGTGCTAGTAGCGGGAGCCCCGATACGCAGTATTTT. This codes for CSASSGSPDTQYF.

The rearrangement links TRBV7-2 to TRBJ1-1; weak D call: TRBD1 (5 bases). Germline loops: CDR1 SGHTA, CDR2 FQGNSA. The CDR3 loop spans 12 amino acids. V was cut by 5 bases and J by 8 bases, with 12 bases left in between. The DNA for the CDR3 is TGTGCCAGCAGCATCCAGCGGGGGGAAGCTTTCTTT. It encodes CASSIQRGEAFF.

This clonotype turned up a few times. The rearrangement uses TRBV12-3 or TRBV12-4 and TRBJ1-2; D not resolved. The CDR3 runs 13 residues. V was clipped by 2 bases and J by 8 bases, with 12 bases between them. This CDR3 reads CASSLRAIGGYTF. CDR3 in DNA: TGTGCCAGCAGTTTACGGGCCATTGGGGGCTACACCTTC.

This chain joins TRBV19 and TRBJ1-2, with unresolved D. The germline V gene encodes CDR1 LNHDA and CDR2 SQIVND (reference sequence). The V and J ends lost 5 bases and 3 bases respectively, with 10 bases between them. The CDR3 covers 13 residues. The CDR3 DNA sequence: TGTGCCAGTAGTCGAACAGCAGACTATGGCTACACCTTC. This gives the protein CASSRTADYGYTF.

To note about this clonotype: The junction does not match germline at one end; this may be a read error. The chain carries TRBV28 and TRBJ2-2, with a weak D call TRBD2 (5 bases). Looked up from germline, CDR1 is MDHEN and CDR2 is SYDVKM. The CDR3 has 14 amino acids. DNA of the CDR3: TGTGCCACCCTGCCCGCTACCGCCACCGGGGAGCTGTCTTTT. It encodes CATLPATATGELSF.